This T cell receptor beta chain was identified in a study of OX40 agonist ivuxolimab in advanced cancers. For the wider study: The costimulatory receptor OX40 (CD134) was targeted by ivuxolimab, a fully human IgG2 agonistic monoclonal antibody. The dose-escalation cohort was approximately 83% male with a mean age of about 54 years, ranging from 23 to 79. Partial responses occurred in three dose-escalation patients: two with cutaneous melanoma and one with hepatocellular carcinoma. Intravenous ivuxolimab was administered to patients every 2 weeks at six dose levels: 0.01, 0.1, 0.3, 1.5, 3 and 10 mg/kg. Peripheral TCRbeta sequencing was intended to test whether TCR sequence diversity was altered and clonal T-cell expansion was caused by ivuxolimab. Of the approximately 54 dose-escalation patients, hepatocellular carcinoma was present in some 19, melanoma in some 15, renal cell carcinoma in 9 and head and neck cancer in 9. The paper reports the monotherapy dose-escalation portion (N ≈ 50 patients) of the phase I ivuxolimab trial. Patients were allowed to have had prior anti-PD-1, anti-PD-L1 or anti-CTLA-4 therapy, and about 40% of the dose-escalation patients had been treated with checkpoint inhibitors.

The trial excluded patients who had a history of autoimmune disease or who were on systemic immunosuppression. Peripheral blood for TCR sequencing was drawn from every dose cohort at baseline, at cycle 4 day 1 and at cycle 7 day 1. Samples were obtained from an open-label, multicenter, first-in-human phase I dose-escalation trial of ivuxolimab. The trial enrolled adults with locally advanced or metastatic head and neck squamous cell, hepatocellular, melanoma or renal cell carcinoma. Before TCR sequencing, CD4+ and CD8+ T cells were separately sorted from peripheral blood. Paper-wide results and their limitations: In the 0.1-3.0 mg/kg groups, partial responders were among the patients with the lowest normalized peripheral clonal expansion, particularly in CD8+ T cells. After ivuxolimab, more expanded clones were found on average in CD8+ T cells than in CD4+ T cells. The antigen specificity of the clonally expanded peripheral T cells was not determined. At doses of 0.1 to 3.0 mg/kg, clonal expansion of both CD4+ and CD8+ T cells in blood was seen between baseline and week 6. Low levels of normalized T-cell clonal expansion were also shown by some nonresponding patients.

As regards this clone: What antigen it recognizes has not been identified. Base qualities are not provided; no much larger clone lies one nucleotide away.

From cysteine to phenylalanine, the CDR3 is 15 amino acids long. Kept here is only the CDR3 DNA, which spans 45 bases and is read in frame from base 1. From the germline V gene (reference sequence), CDR1 is SGHNT and CDR2 is YYREEE. At the junction V is shortened by 2 bases and J by 4 bases; bases outside the gene matches: 4. For sequencing of the TCRbeta CDR3 region, genomic DNA was extracted from the sorted cells. TCRbeta CDR3 regions were sequenced using the immunoSEQ Assay. TCRdb holds this immuneACCESS table with in-frame rearrangements only. Some clones are missing; in checked studies, unresolved V genes explain under half, and the rest has no known cause. The sample table shows about 79,000 clones, and roughly 88% are seen once. The top ten clones comprise 0.25% to 0.35% of the sample.

The sequence joins TRBV5-4 to TRBJ2-1; 9 central nucleotides agree with TRBD1. The receptor was derived from an adult with an advanced solid tumor such as melanoma, head and neck, liver or kidney cancer. Sequenced here: CD4+ or CD8+ T cells sorted from blood, sampled in a trial of the OX40 agonist ivuxolimab. The sequenced DNA is TGTGCCAGCAGCTTAAGGACAGGGGCATACAATGAGCAGTTCTTC. It codes for CASSLRTGAYNEQFF.